The present entry profiles one T cell receptor (beta chain) with its context. Its antigen is still unknown. The total RNA that was extracted per sample amounted to at least 5 micrograms. For the second PCR, which ran for roughly 7 to 11 cycles, a sample-barcoded 5' primer and a J-beta primer mix were used. MiXCR was run by TCRdb on the 5' RACE reads, yielding one entry per CDR3 protein. The repertoire includes around 870,000 distinct CDR3 sequences, 25% to 30% of them detected once, and 17% sits in the top ten. The sample originates from a study of blood T cells in healthy people across ages. Study results and limitations: There was no known CMV status for donors, so expanded clonotype changes were possibly confounded.

CDR1 KGHDR and CDR2 SFDVKD come from the germline V gene. The CDR3 loop spans 13 amino acids. V lost 7 bases to trimming and J lost 6 bases; unmatched junction nucleotides: 5. Sequencing was performed on blood. The V gene is TRBV24-1, the J gene TRBJ1-2; 9 bases align to TRBD1. The receptor comes from a woman of 80 years or more in good health. Here the CDR3 reads CATSKGQGDGYTF. The CDR3 DNA follows: TGTGCCACCAGCAAGGGACAGGGCGATGGCTACACCTTC.